Listed below are T cell receptor beta chains from one sample, sequenced in a study of shared clonotypes between healthy human individuals. Clones were read by immunoSEQ multiplex PCR, and TCRdb kept only the in-frame ones, dropping some. The table includes about 1.1 million clones, approximately 77% detected once. The sample taken for sequencing was memory CD4+ T cells from PBMCs. Source of these receptors: a man aged 18 to 30 in good health. Some clones in this sample may be carry-over from other donors' samples. CDR3s leave out the opening cysteine and the closing phenylalanine or tryptophan. The size of a clone is reported for some rows only, either as once, few or many, or as a class for expanded clones.

v_call: TRBV6-1; clone_size: few; cdr3_length: 12; j_call: TRBJ2-1; cdr3_aa: ASSEDRVRNEQF
v_call: TRBV2; clone_size: once; cdr3_length: 12; j_call: TRBJ1-1; cdr3_aa: ASKGGGRRTEAF
v_call: TRBV27; clone_size: NA; cdr3_length: 16; j_call: TRBJ2-5; cdr3_aa: ASSKRVYGDGSQETQY
v_call: TRBV6-1; clone_size: NA; cdr3_length: 11; j_call: TRBJ2-5; cdr3_aa: ASSMGQQETQY
v_call: TRBV2; clone_size: NA; cdr3_length: 12; j_call: TRBJ2-7; cdr3_aa: ASSADRGYAEQY
v_call: TRBV7-2; clone_size: NA; cdr3_length: 12; j_call: TRBJ2-3; cdr3_aa: ASSSPWGTDTQY
v_call: TRBV9; clone_size: few; cdr3_length: 13; j_call: TRBJ2-5; cdr3_aa: ASSVGISYQETQY
v_call: TRBV5-1; clone_size: NA; cdr3_length: 12; j_call: TRBJ2-7; cdr3_aa: ASSLSTTTYEQY
v_call: TRBV30; clone_size: once; cdr3_length: 11; j_call: TRBJ1-6; cdr3_aa: AARVSYNSPLH
v_call: TRBV6-5; clone_size: NA; cdr3_length: 13; j_call: TRBJ2-2; cdr3_aa: ASTSGGSDTGELF
v_call: TRBV11-2; clone_size: once; cdr3_length: 12; j_call: TRBJ2-4; cdr3_aa: ASSLEDAGVIQY
v_call: TRBV28; clone_size: NA; cdr3_length: 12; j_call: TRBJ1-2; cdr3_aa: ASLDRGPLGGYT
v_call: TRBV5-1; clone_size: once; cdr3_length: 12; j_call: TRBJ1-1; cdr3_aa: ASRPGVANTEAF
v_call: TRBV5-1; clone_size: NA; cdr3_length: 11; j_call: TRBJ1-2; cdr3_aa: ASSLAEGNGYT
v_call: TRBV27; clone_size: NA; cdr3_length: 12; j_call: TRBJ2-7; cdr3_aa: ASSPRARAYEQY
v_call: TRBV5-1; clone_size: few; cdr3_length: 13; j_call: TRBJ1-1; cdr3_aa: ASSLAGTQNTEAF
v_call: TRBV6-5; clone_size: NA; cdr3_length: 12; j_call: TRBJ2-5; cdr3_aa: ASRPVLGRETQY
v_call: TRBV28; clone_size: NA; cdr3_length: 10; j_call: TRBJ2-7; cdr3_aa: ASTSSGDEQY
v_call: TRBV7-9; clone_size: NA; cdr3_length: 15; j_call: TRBJ1-3; cdr3_aa: ASSPQGVGGSGNTIY
v_call: TRBV5-4; clone_size: few; cdr3_length: 10; j_call: TRBJ1-1; cdr3_aa: ASSWDVTEAF
v_call: TRBV4-1; clone_size: NA; cdr3_length: 17; j_call: TRBJ2-1; cdr3_aa: ASSQAPSGRAGSYNEQF
v_call: TRBV4-2; clone_size: NA; cdr3_length: 15; j_call: TRBJ2-1; cdr3_aa: ASSQDPGGSSYNEQF
v_call: TRBV7-3; clone_size: NA; cdr3_length: 12; j_call: TRBJ2-3; cdr3_aa: ASSPGRGTDTQY
v_call: TRBV7-2; clone_size: NA; cdr3_length: 14; j_call: TRBJ1-2; cdr3_aa: ASSSRGGHYNYGYT
v_call: TRBV28; clone_size: NA; cdr3_length: 13; j_call: TRBJ1-1; cdr3_aa: ASTSLGRESTEAF
v_call: TRBV5-1; clone_size: NA; cdr3_length: 15; j_call: TRBJ1-2; cdr3_aa: ASSPQTGYGVINGYT
v_call: TRBV25-1; clone_size: NA; cdr3_length: 11; j_call: TRBJ2-3; cdr3_aa: ASSATSTDTQY
v_call: TRBV5-6; clone_size: NA; cdr3_length: 13; j_call: TRBJ2-3; cdr3_aa: ASSLIAGGTDTQY